Shown below are 30 T cell receptor beta chains from a single sample sequenced in a study of cytomegalovirus exposure and HLA in healthy donors. This table comes from immunoSEQ multiplex PCR, and its TCRdb copy is limited to in-frame clones, with some not included. The sample shows 200,000 to 300,000 clones, around 86% of them seen only once. Sequencing was done on a sample of PBMCs. The receptors originated from a woman in her 30s in good health and CMV-seropositive.

The chain employs TRBV27 and TRBJ2-1; 10 bases are shared with TRBD2. CDR1 is MNHEY and CDR2 is SMNVEV in the germline V gene (reference sequence). The trim removed 6 bases at V and 4 bases at J, leaving 3 bases unmatched. The CDR3 is made up of 14 amino acids. CDR3 sequence reads: CASRGLAVYNEQFF. DNA for the CDR3: TGTGCCAGCAGAGGACTAGCGGTTTACAATGAGCAGTTCTTC.

The genes are TRBV7-3 and TRBJ2-5, with 8 bases aligning to TRBD2. Germline loops: CDR1 SGHTA, CDR2 FQGTGA. Unmatched junction bases numbered 8, after V lost 3 bases and J lost 5 bases. The CDR3 covers 15 residues. The CDR3 DNA is TGTGCCAGCAGCTTTACCGCGGGGGGCTGGGAGACCCAGTACTTC. Its protein product is CASSFTAGGWETQYF.

V and J are TRBV11-3 and TRBJ2-7; tentatively, D is TRBD1 (5 bases). The V gene lost 0 bases and the J gene lost 2 bases, with 14 bases spanning the gap. CDR3 length equals 16 residues. CDR1 is SGHNT, CDR2 YENEEA, per germline. This chain's CDR3 is CASSLDSRAGPYEQYF. The CDR3, as DNA: TGTGCCAGCAGCTTAGATTCCAGGGCAGGTCCCTACGAGCAGTACTTC. Together with reference TRBV11-3 and TRBJ2-7, the CDR3 gives the full variable domain: EAGVVQSPRYKIIEKKQPVAFWCNPISGHNTLYWYLQNLGQGPELLIRYENEEAVDDSQLPKDRFSAERLKGVDSTLKIQPAELGDSAVYLCASSLDSRAGPYEQYFGPGTRLTVT.

The chain joins TRBV5-1 to TRBJ2-7, with D perhaps matching TRBD1 (6 bases). Trimming cost V 0 bases and J 5 bases, with 18 bases left between them. Germline V gene lookup returns CDR1 SGHRS and CDR2 YFSETQ. The CDR3 consists of 16 residues. Written as DNA, the CDR3 is TGCGCCAGCAGCTTGGAAGGAGCTGGGGGCGTGGACGAGCAGTACTTC. Translating it yields CASSLEGAGGVDEQYF. Variable domain in full (rest from reference TRBV5-1 and TRBJ2-7): KAGVTQTPRYLIKTRGQQVTLSCSPISGHRSVSWYQQTPGQGLQFLFEYFSETQRNKGNFPGRFSGRQFSNSRSEMNVSTLELGDSALYLCASSLEGAGGVDEQYFGPGTRLTVT.

The chain has TRBV10-3 and TRBJ2-1, with a possible D match to TRBD1 (7 bases). CDR1 and CDR2 (germline): ENHRY, SYGVKD. Deletions cut 5 bases from V and 8 bases from J, with 13 bases between. This CDR3 is 13 amino acids long. The CDR3 here is CAISRTGEDEQFF. DNA for the CDR3: TGTGCCATCAGTCGTACAGGGGAGGATGAGCAGTTCTTC.

The V and J genes are TRBV5-1 and TRBJ1-1, with D perhaps matching TRBD1 (5 bases). Germline values: CDR1 SGHRS, CDR2 YFSETQ. V lost 2 bases, J lost 4 bases, and 15 bases lay in between. The CDR3 spans 15 residues. The CDR3 bases are TGCGCCAGCAGCTTCCGGGGCGGGATGGGCACTGAAGCTTTCTTT. Translating it yields CASSFRGGMGTEAFF.

On this clone itself: The sample holds other DNA sequences that translate to the same CDR3. V and J are TRBV30 and TRBJ2-7; TRBD1 aligns across 8 bases. Germline CDR1 reads GTSNPN; CDR2 reads SVGIG (reference sequence). The CDR3 runs 17 residues. V lost 1 base, J lost 0 bases, and 11 bases stayed unmatched. Written as DNA, the CDR3 is TGTGCCTGGAGTGCCCGACGGCAGGGGGCCCTCTCCTACGAGCAGTACTTC. Translated: CAWSARRQGALSYEQYF.

CDR3 loop: CASSLDRGRGQPQHF. DNA of the CDR3: TGTGCCAGCAGCCTCGACAGGGGGCGCGGTCAGCCCCAGCATTTT. V is TRBV2 and J is TRBJ1-5; 10 positions match TRBD1. Trimming took 6 bases from V and 6 from J; bases not matched to a gene: 8. Germline CDR1 reads SNHLY; CDR2 reads FYNNEI. The CDR3 consists of 15 residues.

The V and J genes are TRBV28 and TRBJ1-5; 7 nucleotides align to TRBD1. CDR1 MDHEN and CDR2 SYDVKM come from the germline V gene. V lost 3 bases and J lost 6; bases outside the gene matches: 11. The CDR3 is made up of 16 amino acids. The CDR3 DNA is TGTGCCAGCAGTTTTCTCTTGACAGGGCGAAGTCAGCCCCAGCATTTT. It codes for CASSFLLTGRSQPQHF.

In DNA form, the CDR3 reads TGTGCCTGGGGACAGGGGTTAAAGCCCCAGCATTTT. Protein sequence: CAWGQGLKPQHF. This chain joins TRBV30 and TRBJ1-5, with 9 bases matching TRBD1. Germline loops: CDR1 GTSNPN, CDR2 SVGIG (reference sequence). The CDR3 length is 12 residues. J lost 8 bases, V lost 5 bases, and 4 bases had no gene match.

The rearrangement links TRBV6-1 to TRBJ1-5, with D tentatively TRBD1 (5 bases). There are 13 residues in the CDR3. Germline lookup yields CDR1 MNHNS and CDR2 SASEGT. V shed 9 bases and J shed 3 bases, with 12 bases lying between them. CDR3 DNA sequence: TGTGCCAGTTTAGACAGATACAATCAGCCCCAGCATTTT. Amino acid sequence: CASLDRYNQPQHF.

The V call is TRBV28, the J call TRBJ1-4, with 9 bases aligning to TRBD1. The CDR3 runs 15 residues. The V and J ends lost 6 bases and 8 bases, in that order; junction bases with no gene match: 10. The V gene's germline CDR1 is MDHEN and CDR2 SYDVKM. The CDR3 loop is CASRQPGQGGEKLFF. In DNA, the CDR3 is TGTGCCAGCAGACAGCCGGGACAGGGAGGAGAAAAACTGTTTTTT.

The chain recombines TRBV4-2 with TRBJ2-2; 8 bases are a match to TRBD2. The CDR3 is 16 residues long. With 4 bases clipped from V and 5 bases from J, the junction kept 9 bases outside the gene matches. The germline V gene encodes CDR1 LGHNA and CDR2 YNFKEQ. The CDR3 DNA reads as TGTGCCAGCAGCCCGCATGCGGGAGGTTGGACCGGGGAGCTGTTTTTT. It translates to CASSPHAGGWTGELFF.

This clone appeared a few times. The rearrangement joins TRBV30 to TRBJ2-7; possibly TRBD1 for D (6 bases). Trimming removed 2 bases at V and 3 bases at J, with 11 bases between. The CDR3 sequence is 13 residues long. CDR1 and CDR2 (germline): GTSNPN, SVGIG (reference sequence). CDR3 coding DNA: TGTGCCTGGAGTCGGGACAACCACTACGAGCAGTACTTC. Its protein product is CAWSRDNHYEQYF.

V is TRBV5-1 and J is TRBJ2-6, with 8 bases lining up with TRBD1. The CDR3 runs 16 residues. J was trimmed by 6 bases and V by 0 bases; bases with no gene match: 5. Germline values: CDR1 SGHRS, CDR2 YFSETQ. The CDR3 nucleotides are TGCGCCAGCAGCTTGGCAGGGGGCGCCGAGGCCAACGTCCTGACTTTC. Translating gives CASSLAGGAEANVLTF.

This rearrangement joins TRBV7-9 to TRBJ1-1, with D perhaps TRBD1 (5 bases). Germline assignment: CDR1 SEHNR and CDR2 FQNEAQ (reference sequence). Trimming took 8 bases from V and 5 from J, leaving 15 bases between them. The CDR3 spans 13 residues. CDR3 protein: CASFREVITEAFF. In nucleotides, the CDR3 is TGTGCCAGCTTCAGGGAGGTTATTACTGAAGCTTTCTTT.

The genes are TRBV6-5 and TRBJ1-1, with D hard to call. The CDR3 consists of 15 residues. Trimming took off 7 bases at V and 1 base at J, with 16 bases between the two ends. Germline V lookup: CDR1 MNHEY, CDR2 SVGAGI. In DNA form, the CDR3 reads TGTGCCAGCACCGTCTCCCCTTACAAGAACACTGAAGCTTTCTTT. This encodes CASTVSPYKNTEAFF.

This clone came up once. The chain uses TRBV6-1 and TRBJ2-4; 7 bases map to TRBD1. The CDR3 runs 15 residues. Germline assignment: CDR1 MNHNS and CDR2 SASEGT. V gave up 0 bases and J gave up 10 bases; unmatched junction bases: 9. CDR3 in amino acids: CASSEAGPGGGIQYF. The CDR3 DNA reads TGTGCCAGCAGTGAAGCAGGGCCAGGGGGTGGTATTCAGTACTTC.

V is TRBV9 and J is TRBJ2-7; D gene uncertain. V lost 0 bases and J lost 2, with 12 bases in between. CDR3 length: 15 amino acids. Looked up from germline, CDR1 is SGDLS and CDR2 is YYNGEE. In DNA, the CDR3 is TGTGCCAGCAGCGTAGGTCCGGAGATAACCTACGAGCAGTACTTC. Translation gives CASSVGPEITYEQYF.

The genes are TRBV6-1 and TRBJ1-5; no firm D call. V gave up 2 bases and J gave up 5 bases, with 16 bases separating them. The length of the CDR3 is 16 residues. Per germline, CDR1 MNHNS and CDR2 SASEGT. CDR3 DNA: TGTGCCAGCAGTGAATTCGCGAGCTTGGTGGATCAGCCCCAGCATTTT. This encodes CASSEFASLVDQPQHF.

The rearrangement links TRBV5-4 to TRBJ2-7; TRBD2 agrees at 12 bases. V dropped 4 bases and J dropped 2; count of bases not matched to a gene: 4. The CDR3 is 15 amino acids. The germline V gene encodes CDR1 SGHNT and CDR2 YYREEE (reference sequence). CDR3 DNA: TGTGCCAGCAGCAGAGGACTAGCGGGAACCTACGAGCAGTACTTC. Protein: CASSRGLAGTYEQYF.

V usage is TRBV5-1 and J usage is TRBJ2-3; TRBD2 matches 10 bases. The CDR3 has 14 amino acids. Germline V lookup: CDR1 SGHRS, CDR2 YFSETQ. J gave up 5 bases and V 8 bases, and 8 bases lay outside the gene matches. Here the CDR3 DNA reads TGCGCCAGTGCTGGAGCGGGAGGGGGAGATACGCAGTATTTT. Protein product: CASAGAGGGDTQYF.

This sequence joins TRBV29-1 and TRBJ1-1; possible D gene TRBD1, 5 bases. Trimming left V 1 base short and J 1 base short, with 7 bases between. Per germline, CDR1 SQVTM and CDR2 ANQGSEA. The CDR3 is 13 residues long. The CDR3 is CSVEAGWNTEAFF. CDR3 DNA sequence: TGCAGCGTTGAAGCAGGGTGGAACACTGAAGCTTTCTTT.

The genes are TRBV4-1 and TRBJ2-4; 7 bases are shared with TRBD1. The CDR3 runs 16 residues. The germline gives CDR1 MGHRA, CDR2 YSYEKL. With V trimmed by 0 bases and J by 0 bases, 2 bases remained unmatched. The CDR3, as DNA: TGCGCCAGCAGCCAAGAACAGGGGAAAGCCAAAAACATTCAGTACTTC. Translating it yields CASSQEQGKAKNIQYF.

This clone was observed once. This chain joins TRBV10-3 and TRBJ2-1; 12 bases map to TRBD2. Germline V gene sequence: CDR1 ENHRY, CDR2 SYGVKD. With V trimmed by 0 bases and J by 6 bases, 6 bases remained unmatched. This CDR3 is 17 amino acids long. CDR3 amino acids: CAISESRLAGGPNEQFF. The DNA for the CDR3 is TGTGCCATCAGTGAGTCGAGGCTAGCGGGAGGGCCCAATGAGCAGTTCTTC.

This clone was observed a few times. The V gene is TRBV30, the J gene TRBJ1-2; 7 bases match TRBD1. Germline values: CDR1 GTSNPN, CDR2 SVGIG (reference sequence). Trimming removed 0 bases from V and 4 bases from J; junction bases left unmatched: 2. The CDR3 length is 13 residues. CDR3 loop: CAWSVAGGYGYTF. In nucleotides, the CDR3 is TGTGCCTGGAGTGTGGCAGGGGGCTATGGCTACACCTTC.

CDR3 bases: TGTGCCAGCAGTGCCACTAGCAACAATGAGCAGTTCTTC. Amino acids: CASSATSNNEQFF. V usage is TRBV6-1 and J usage is TRBJ2-1; D is perhaps TRBD2 (6 bases). Looked up from germline, CDR1 is MNHNS and CDR2 is SASEGT. The CDR3 loop spans 13 amino acids. The V end was cut by 4 bases, the J end by 5 bases, with 9 bases between.

The rearrangement uses TRBV6-1 and TRBJ2-3, with D tentatively TRBD2 (6 bases). This CDR3 comprises 16 residues. V shed 1 base and J shed 2 bases, with 13 bases lying between them. The germline gives CDR1 MNHNS, CDR2 SASEGT. CDR3 sequence reads: CASSEGGSGNTDTQYF. CDR3 DNA sequence: TGTGCCAGCAGTGAAGGGGGTAGCGGAAACACAGATACGCAGTATTTT.

The genes are TRBV5-1 and TRBJ1-4, with 10 bases matching TRBD1. The junction had 4 bases not matched to a gene; V was cut back by 0 bases and J by 8 bases. This CDR3 has 15 amino acids. Per germline, CDR1 SGHRS and CDR2 YFSETQ. The CDR3 region is CASSLAGTGEEKLFF. CDR3 sequence (DNA): TGCGCCAGCAGCTTGGCGGGGACAGGGGAAGAAAAACTGTTTTTT.

This clone occurred once. The rearrangement joins TRBV28 to TRBJ2-7, with 8 nucleotides matching TRBD1. Germline V gene data show CDR1 as MDHEN and CDR2 as SYDVKM. The CDR3 is made up of 15 amino acids. The J segment lost 3 bases and the V segment lost 6 bases, leaving 10 bases of the junction unmatched. CDR3 loop: CASSPGTGLYYEQYF. As DNA, the CDR3 is TGTGCCAGCAGCCCCGGGACAGGACTGTACTACGAGCAGTACTTC. Supplemented by reference TRBV28 and TRBJ2-7, the full variable domain reads DVKVTQSSRYLVKRTGEKVFLECVQDMDHENMFWYRQDPGLGLRLIYFSYDVKMKEKGDIPEGYSVSREKKERFSLILESASTNQTSMYLCASSPGTGLYYEQYFGPGTRLTVT.